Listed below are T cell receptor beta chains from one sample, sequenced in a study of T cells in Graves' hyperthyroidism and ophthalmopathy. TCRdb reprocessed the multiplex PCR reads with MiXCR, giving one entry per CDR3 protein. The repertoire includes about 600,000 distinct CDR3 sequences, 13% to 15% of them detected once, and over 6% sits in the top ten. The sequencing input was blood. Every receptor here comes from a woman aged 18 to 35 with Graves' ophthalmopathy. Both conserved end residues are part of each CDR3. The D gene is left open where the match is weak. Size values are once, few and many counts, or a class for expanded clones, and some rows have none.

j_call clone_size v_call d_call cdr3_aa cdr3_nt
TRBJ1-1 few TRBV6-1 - CATTPSGQARTEAFF TGTGCCACCACCCCCTCCGGACAAGCGAGGACTGAAGCTTTCTTT
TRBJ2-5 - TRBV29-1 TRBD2 CSVTGLAGGRETQYF TGCAGCGTGACCGGACTAGCGGGAGGTCGGGAGACCCAGTACTTC
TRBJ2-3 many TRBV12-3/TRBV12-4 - CASSIRDTDTQYF TGTGCCAGCAGTATCCGTGACACAGATACGCAGTATTTT
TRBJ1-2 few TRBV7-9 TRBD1 CASSLVGTGVNYGYTF TGTGCCAGCAGCTTAGTCGGGACAGGTGTCAACTATGGCTACACCTTC
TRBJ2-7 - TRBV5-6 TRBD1 CASSDRGLGLSYEQYF TGTGCCAGCAGTGACAGGGGCCTGGGCCTCTCCTACGAGCAGTACTTC
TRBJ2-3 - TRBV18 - CASSRRRLGVSDTQYF TGTGCCAGCTCACGGCGGCGCCTGGGAGTATCGGATACGCAGTATTTT
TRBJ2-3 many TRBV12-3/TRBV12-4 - CASSPRDPRAADTQYF TGTGCCAGCAGTCCCCGGGACCCAAGGGCGGCAGATACGCAGTATTTT
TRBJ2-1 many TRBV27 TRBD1 CASRGLTGDGPIGYNEQFF TGTGCCAGCAGAGGATTGACAGGGGATGGCCCGATCGGATACAATGAGCAGTTCTTC
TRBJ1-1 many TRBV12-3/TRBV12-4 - CASSLRAQWGANTEAFF TGTGCCAGCAGTTTGAGGGCCCAATGGGGGGCGAACACTGAAGCTTTCTTT
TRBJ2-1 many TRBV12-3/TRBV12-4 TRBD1 CASSSLTGVADEQFF TGTGCCAGCAGTTCATTGACAGGGGTCGCGGATGAGCAGTTCTTC
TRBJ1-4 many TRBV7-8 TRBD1 CASSLQGASNEKLFF TGTGCCAGCAGTCTACAGGGGGCTAGTAATGAAAAACTGTTTTTT
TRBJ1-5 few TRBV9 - CASSPLRGNQPQHF TGTGCCAGCAGCCCCCTCCGGGGCAATCAGCCCCAGCATTTT
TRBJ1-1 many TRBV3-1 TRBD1 CASSRGETLLAGTGRNTEAFF TGTGCCAGCAGTCGTGGCGAAACACTACTGGCCGGGACAGGGAGAAACACTGAAGCTTTCTTT
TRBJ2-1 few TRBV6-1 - CASSATVLSYNEQFF TGTGCCAGCAGTGCGACGGTTCTCTCCTACAATGAGCAGTTCTTC
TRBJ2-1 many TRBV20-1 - CSARDQGGASYNEQFF TGCAGTGCTAGAGATCAGGGGGGGGCGTCCTACAATGAGCAGTTCTTC
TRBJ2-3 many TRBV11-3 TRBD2 CASSSFKETSGADTQYF TGTGCCAGCAGCTCGTTCAAAGAGACTAGCGGGGCAGATACGCAGTATTTT
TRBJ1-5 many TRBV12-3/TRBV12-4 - CASSPDTYQPQHF TGTGCCAGCAGTCCAGACACCTATCAGCCCCAGCATTTT
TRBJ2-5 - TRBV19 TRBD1 CASSGTGGPKTQYF TGTGCCAGTAGCGGGACAGGGGGCCCTAAGACCCAGTACTTC
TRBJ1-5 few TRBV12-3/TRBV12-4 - CASSSPRGYSNQPQHF TGTGCCAGCAGTTCCCCCAGGGGCTATAGCAATCAGCCCCAGCATTTT
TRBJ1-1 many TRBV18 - CASSENGDTEAFF TGTGCCAGCTCAGAGAACGGGGACACTGAAGCTTTCTTT
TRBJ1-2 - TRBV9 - CASSEEGLLRDGYTF TGTGCCAGCAGCGAGGAGGGGCTCCTGCGGGATGGCTACACCTTC
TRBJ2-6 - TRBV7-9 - CASSRNQAIHSGANVLTF TGTGCCAGCAGCCGAAACCAGGCCATTCATTCTGGGGCCAACGTCCTGACTTTC